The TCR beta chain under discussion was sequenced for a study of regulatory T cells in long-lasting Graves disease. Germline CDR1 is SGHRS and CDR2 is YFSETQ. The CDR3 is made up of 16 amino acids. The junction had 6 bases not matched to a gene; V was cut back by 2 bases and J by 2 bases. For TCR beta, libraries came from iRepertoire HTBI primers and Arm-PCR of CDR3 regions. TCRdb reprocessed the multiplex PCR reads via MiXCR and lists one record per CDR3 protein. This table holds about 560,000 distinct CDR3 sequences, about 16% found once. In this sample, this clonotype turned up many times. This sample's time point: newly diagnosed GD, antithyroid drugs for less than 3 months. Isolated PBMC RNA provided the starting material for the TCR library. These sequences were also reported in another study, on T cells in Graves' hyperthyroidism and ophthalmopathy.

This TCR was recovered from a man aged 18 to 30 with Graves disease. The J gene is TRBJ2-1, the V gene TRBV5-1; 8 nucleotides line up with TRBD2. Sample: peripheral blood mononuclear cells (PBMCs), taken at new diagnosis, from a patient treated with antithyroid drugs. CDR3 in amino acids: CASSFPAGVPYNEQFF. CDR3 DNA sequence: TGCGCCAGCAGCTTCCCAGCGGGAGTGCCCTACAATGAGCAGTTCTTC.